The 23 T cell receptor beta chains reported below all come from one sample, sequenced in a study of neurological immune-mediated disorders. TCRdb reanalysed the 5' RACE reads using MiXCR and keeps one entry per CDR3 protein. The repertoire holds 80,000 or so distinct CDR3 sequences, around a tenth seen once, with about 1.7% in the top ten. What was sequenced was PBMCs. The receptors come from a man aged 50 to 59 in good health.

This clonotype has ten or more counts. This CDR3 reads CASSPPAGWYSYEQYF. CDR3 DNA sequence: TGTGCCAGCAGCCCGCCAGCAGGGTGGTATTCCTACGAGCAGTACTTC. The chain recombines TRBV28 with TRBJ2-7, with D possibly matching TRBD1 (5 bases). The CDR3 spans 16 residues. V shed 6 bases and J shed 1 base, with 19 bases lying between them. Germline V CDR1 and CDR2: MDHEN, SYDVKM.

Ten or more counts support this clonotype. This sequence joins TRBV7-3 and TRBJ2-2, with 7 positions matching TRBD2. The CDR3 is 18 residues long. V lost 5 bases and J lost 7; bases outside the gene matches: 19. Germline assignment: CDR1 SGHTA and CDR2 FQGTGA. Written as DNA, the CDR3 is TGTGCCAGCAGCCCCGCCGGGAGGCTGGATGTGGAGTTCGGGGAGCTGTTTTTT. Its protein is CASSPAGRLDVEFGELFF. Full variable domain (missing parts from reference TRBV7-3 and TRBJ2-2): GAGVSQTPSNKVTEKGKYVELRCDPISGHTALYWYRQSLGQGPEFLIYFQGTGAADDSGLPNDRFFAVRPEGSVSTLKIQRTERGDSAVYLCASSPAGRLDVEFGELFFGEGSRLTVL.

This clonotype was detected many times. This CDR3 reads CASSSEGVKNIQYF. Here the CDR3 DNA reads TGTGCCAGCAGCTCGGAGGGAGTCAAAAACATTCAGTACTTC. The rearrangement joins TRBV7-9 to TRBJ2-4; tentative D call: TRBD2 (6 bases). The V gene's germline CDR1 is SEHNR and CDR2 FQNEAQ (reference sequence). This CDR3 is built from 14 residues. V gave up 4 bases and J gave up 3 bases, with 10 bases separating them.

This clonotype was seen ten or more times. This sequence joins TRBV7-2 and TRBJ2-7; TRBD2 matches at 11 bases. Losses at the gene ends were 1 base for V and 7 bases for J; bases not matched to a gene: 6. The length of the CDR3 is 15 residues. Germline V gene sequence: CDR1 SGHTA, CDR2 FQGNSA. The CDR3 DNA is TGTGCCAGCAGCTTAGGTAGCGGGAGGGCCGTAGAGCAGTACTTC. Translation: CASSLGSGRAVEQYF.

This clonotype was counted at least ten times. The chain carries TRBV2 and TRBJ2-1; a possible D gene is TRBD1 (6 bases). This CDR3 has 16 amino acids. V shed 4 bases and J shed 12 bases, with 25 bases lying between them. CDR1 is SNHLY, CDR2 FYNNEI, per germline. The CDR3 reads CASSGTAGALTQGQFF. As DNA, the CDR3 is TGTGCCAGCAGTGGGACAGCCGGGGCGCTTACCCAAGGGCAGTTCTTC. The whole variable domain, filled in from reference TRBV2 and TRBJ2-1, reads EPEVTQTPSHQVTQMGQEVILRCVPISNHLYFYWYRQILGQKVEFLVSFYNNEISEKSEIFDDQFSVERPDGSNFTLKIRSTKLEDSAMYFCASSGTAGALTQGQFFGPGTRLTVL.

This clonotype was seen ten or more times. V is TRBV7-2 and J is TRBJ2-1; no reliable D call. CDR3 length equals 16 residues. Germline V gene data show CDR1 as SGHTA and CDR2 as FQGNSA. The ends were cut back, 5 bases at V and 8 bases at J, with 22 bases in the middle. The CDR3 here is CASSRLGSFSGDEQFF. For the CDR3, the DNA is TGTGCCAGCAGCCGGTTGGGGTCTTTTTCGGGCGATGAGCAGTTCTTC.

CDR3 nucleotides: TGCGCCAGCAGCTTGGCGACCTACGAGCAGTACTTC. This encodes CASSLATYEQYF. V gene TRBV5-1 combines with J gene TRBJ2-7; D gene ambiguous. The V end was cut by 0 bases, the J end by 2 bases, with 3 bases between. This CDR3 contains 12 residues. CDR1 is SGHRS, CDR2 YFSETQ, per germline.

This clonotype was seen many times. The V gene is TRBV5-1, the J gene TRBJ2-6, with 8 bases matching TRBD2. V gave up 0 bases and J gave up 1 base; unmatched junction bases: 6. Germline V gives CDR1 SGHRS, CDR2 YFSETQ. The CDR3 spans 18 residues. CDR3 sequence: CASSLVLAGPSGANVLTF. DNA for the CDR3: TGCGCCAGCAGCTTGGTCCTAGCGGGCCCATCTGGGGCCAACGTCCTGACTTTC.

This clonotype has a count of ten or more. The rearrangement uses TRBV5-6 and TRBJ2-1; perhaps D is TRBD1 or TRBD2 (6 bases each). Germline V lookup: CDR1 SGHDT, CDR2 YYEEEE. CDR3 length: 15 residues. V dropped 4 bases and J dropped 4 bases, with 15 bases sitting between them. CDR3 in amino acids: CASSPRGTLYNEQFF. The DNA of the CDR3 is TGTGCCAGCAGCCCACGGGGGACACTTTACAATGAGCAGTTCTTC.

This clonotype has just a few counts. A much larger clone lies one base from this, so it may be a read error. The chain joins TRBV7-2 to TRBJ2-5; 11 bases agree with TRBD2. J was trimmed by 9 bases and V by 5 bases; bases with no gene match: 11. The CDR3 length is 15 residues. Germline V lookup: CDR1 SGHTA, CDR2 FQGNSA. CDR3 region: CASSATSGGMGAQYF. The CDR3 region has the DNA TGTGCCAGCAGCGCAACTAGCGGGGGTATGGGGGCCCAGTACTTC.

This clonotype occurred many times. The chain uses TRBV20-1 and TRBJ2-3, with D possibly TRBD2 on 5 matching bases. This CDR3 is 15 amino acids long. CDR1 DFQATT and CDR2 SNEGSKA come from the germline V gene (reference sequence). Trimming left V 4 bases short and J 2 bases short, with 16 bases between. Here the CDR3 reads CSATNRDTPTDTQYF. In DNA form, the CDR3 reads TGCAGTGCTACCAACCGGGATACCCCCACAGATACGCAGTATTTT.

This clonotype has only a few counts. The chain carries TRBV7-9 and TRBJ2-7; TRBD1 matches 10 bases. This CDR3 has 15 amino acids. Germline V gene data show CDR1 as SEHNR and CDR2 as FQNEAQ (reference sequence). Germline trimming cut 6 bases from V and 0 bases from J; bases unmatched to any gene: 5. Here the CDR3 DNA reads TGTGCCAGCAGTTTCCGGGACAGGGGCTCCTACGAGCAGTACTTC. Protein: CASSFRDRGSYEQYF.

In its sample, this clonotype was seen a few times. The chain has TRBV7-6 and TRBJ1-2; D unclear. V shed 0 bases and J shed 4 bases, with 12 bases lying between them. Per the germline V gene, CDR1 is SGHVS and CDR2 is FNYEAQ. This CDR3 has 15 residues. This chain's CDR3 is CASSLAPSGSYGYTF. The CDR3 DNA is TGTGCCAGCAGCTTAGCGCCGTCGGGCTCCTATGGCTACACCTTC. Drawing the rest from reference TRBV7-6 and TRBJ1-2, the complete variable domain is GAGVSQSPRYKVTKRGQDVALRCDPISGHVSLYWYRQALGQGPEFLTYFNYEAQQDKSGLPNDRFSAERPEGSISTLTIQRTEQRDSAMYRCASSLAPSGSYGYTFGSGTRLTVV.

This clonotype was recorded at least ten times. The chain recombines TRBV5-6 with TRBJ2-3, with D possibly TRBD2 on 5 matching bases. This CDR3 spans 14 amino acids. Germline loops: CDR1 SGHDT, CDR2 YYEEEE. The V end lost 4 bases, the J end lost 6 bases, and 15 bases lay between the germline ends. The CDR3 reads CASSPYFQRDTQYF. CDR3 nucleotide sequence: TGTGCCAGCAGCCCCTACTTTCAGCGGGATACGCAGTATTTT.

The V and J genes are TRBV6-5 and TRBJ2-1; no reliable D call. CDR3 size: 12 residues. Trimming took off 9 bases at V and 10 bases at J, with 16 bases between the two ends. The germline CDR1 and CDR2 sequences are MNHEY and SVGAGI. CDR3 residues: CARYSHRFEQFF. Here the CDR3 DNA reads TGTGCCAGATACTCTCATCGGTTCGAGCAGTTCTTC.

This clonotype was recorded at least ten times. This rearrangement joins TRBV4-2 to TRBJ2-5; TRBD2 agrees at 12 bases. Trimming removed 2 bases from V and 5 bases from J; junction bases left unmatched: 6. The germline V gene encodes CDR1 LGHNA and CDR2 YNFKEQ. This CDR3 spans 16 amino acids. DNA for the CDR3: TGTGCCAGCAGCCAATTGGGGACTAGCGGGCGGGAGACCCAGTACTTC. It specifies CASSQLGTSGRETQYF.

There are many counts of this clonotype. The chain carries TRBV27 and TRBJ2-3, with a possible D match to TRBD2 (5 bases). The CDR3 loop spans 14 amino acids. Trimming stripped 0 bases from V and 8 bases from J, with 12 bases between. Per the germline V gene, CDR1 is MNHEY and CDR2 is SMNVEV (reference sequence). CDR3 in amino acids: CASSLSGPGGTQYF. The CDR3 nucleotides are TGTGCCAGCAGTTTATCGGGCCCTGGAGGTACGCAGTATTTT.

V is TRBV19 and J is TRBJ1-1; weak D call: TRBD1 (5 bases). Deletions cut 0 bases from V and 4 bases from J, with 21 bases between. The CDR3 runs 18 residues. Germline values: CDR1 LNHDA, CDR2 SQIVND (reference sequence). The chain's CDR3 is CASSIDSNPIWGATEAFF. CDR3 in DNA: TGTGCCAGTAGTATAGACAGCAATCCAATCTGGGGCGCCACTGAAGCTTTCTTT.

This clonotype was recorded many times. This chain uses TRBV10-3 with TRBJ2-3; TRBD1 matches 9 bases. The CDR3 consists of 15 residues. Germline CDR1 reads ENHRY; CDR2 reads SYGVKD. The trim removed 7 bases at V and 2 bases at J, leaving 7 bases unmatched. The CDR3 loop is CAITAGTGLTDTQYF. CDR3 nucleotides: TGTGCCATCACCGCCGGGACAGGGCTCACAGATACGCAGTATTTT.

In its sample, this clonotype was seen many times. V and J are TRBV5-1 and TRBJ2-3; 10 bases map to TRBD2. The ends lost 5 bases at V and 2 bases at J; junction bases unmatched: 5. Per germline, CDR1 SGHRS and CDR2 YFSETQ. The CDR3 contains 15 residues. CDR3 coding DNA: TGCGCCAGCAGGCTAGCGGGAGTCCCCACAGATACGCAGTATTTT. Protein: CASRLAGVPTDTQYF.

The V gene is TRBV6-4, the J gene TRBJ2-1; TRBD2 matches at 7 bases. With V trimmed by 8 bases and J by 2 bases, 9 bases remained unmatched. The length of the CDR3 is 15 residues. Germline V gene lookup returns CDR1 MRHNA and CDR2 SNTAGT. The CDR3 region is CASSRAGVPYNEQFF. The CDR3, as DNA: TGTGCCAGCTCCCGGGCGGGGGTCCCCTACAATGAGCAGTTCTTC.

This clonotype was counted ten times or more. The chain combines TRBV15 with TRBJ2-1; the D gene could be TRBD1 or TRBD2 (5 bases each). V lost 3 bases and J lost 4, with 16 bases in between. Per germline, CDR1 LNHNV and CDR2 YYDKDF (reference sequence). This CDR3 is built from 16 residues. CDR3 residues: CATSSGLQGPYNEQFF. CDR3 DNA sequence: TGTGCCACCAGCAGTGGCCTCCAGGGACCTTACAATGAGCAGTTCTTC.

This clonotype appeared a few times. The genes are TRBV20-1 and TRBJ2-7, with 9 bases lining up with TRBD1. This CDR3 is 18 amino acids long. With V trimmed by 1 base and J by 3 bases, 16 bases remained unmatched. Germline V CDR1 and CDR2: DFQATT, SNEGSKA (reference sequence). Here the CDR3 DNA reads TGCAGTGCTAGAGGGGCCTCGCTAACAGGGGGCAGTCTCTACGAGCAGTACTTC. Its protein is CSARGASLTGGSLYEQYF.